Listed here are 23 T cell receptor beta chains from one sample, sequenced in a study of cytomegalovirus exposure and HLA in healthy donors. PCR used 60 Vbeta primers and 13 Jbeta primers. Sequencing was performed with immunoSEQ multiplex PCR; in TCRdb, only in-frame clones are kept and a portion is missing. This table holds 85,000 to 130,000 clones, over 70% found once. Sequencing was performed on PBMCs. These receptors all stem from a female donor in good health and CMV-seronegative.

This chain links TRBV30 with TRBJ1-3; D gene uncertain. CDR1 and CDR2 from the germline V gene are GTSNPN and SVGIG (reference sequence). V lost 1 base and J lost 2, with 9 bases in between. The CDR3 has 14 amino acids. Written as DNA, the CDR3 is TGTGCCTGGAGTGCTCGGAGGACTGGAAACACCATATATTTT. Its translation is CAWSARRTGNTIYF.

The chain carries TRBV28 and TRBJ1-1; 7 positions agree with TRBD1. CDR1 and CDR2 from the germline V gene are MDHEN and SYDVKM. The CDR3 loop spans 14 amino acids. The trim removed 6 bases at V and 7 bases at J, leaving 11 bases unmatched. CDR3 sequence (DNA): TGTGCCAGCAGGGGATCCGGGACAGCCCTTGAAGCTTTCTTT. Amino acid sequence: CASRGSGTALEAFF.

This chain links TRBV7-9 with TRBJ1-2; 7 nucleotides match TRBD1. Germline lookup yields CDR1 SEHNR and CDR2 FQNEAQ (reference sequence). The V segment lost 5 bases and the J segment 2 bases; nucleotides outside the gene matches: 2. The CDR3 runs to 13 residues. The CDR3 spells CASSKDRNYGYTF. CDR3 bases: TGTGCCAGCAGCAAGGACAGGAACTATGGCTACACCTTC. Full variable domain (missing parts from reference TRBV7-9 and TRBJ1-2): DTGVSQNPRHKITKRGQNVTFRCDPISEHNRLYWYRQTLGQGPEFLTYFQNEAQLEKSRLLSDRFSAERPKGSFSTLEIQRTEQGDSAMYLCASSKDRNYGYTFGSGTRLTVV.

The V and J genes are TRBV29-1 and TRBJ2-7; perhaps TRBD2 as D (5 bases). CDR3 size: 13 residues. Germline CDR1 reads SQVTM; CDR2 reads ANQGSEA. V lost 5 bases and J lost 0, with 11 bases in between. As DNA, the CDR3 is TGCAGCGTTAATACGGGATACTCCTACGAGCAGTACTTC. This gives the protein CSVNTGYSYEQYF.

This rearrangement joins TRBV28 to TRBJ1-5, with D possibly being TRBD1 (5 bases). CDR1 and CDR2 (germline): MDHEN, SYDVKM. V lost 6 bases, J lost 6 bases, and 12 bases lay in between. The CDR3 runs 13 residues. In DNA, the CDR3 is TGTGCCAGCAGGGGGTGGGGGGGTCAGCCCCAGCATTTT. It codes for CASRGWGGQPQHF.

The rearrangement links TRBV27 to TRBJ1-2, with TRBD1 matching 8 bases. Unmatched junction bases numbered 3, after V lost 6 bases and J lost 0 bases. The CDR3 totals 14 residues. Germline CDR1 MNHEY, CDR2 SMNVEV (reference sequence). The CDR3 sequence is CASRYRGANYGYTF. DNA of the CDR3: TGTGCCAGCAGGTACAGGGGGGCTAACTATGGCTACACCTTC.

V gene TRBV4-2 combines with J gene TRBJ1-6; 7 bases match TRBD1. The germline V gene has CDR1 LGHNA and CDR2 YNFKEQ. J was trimmed by 9 bases and V by 1 base; bases with no gene match: 12. The CDR3 sequence is 17 residues long. Here the CDR3 DNA reads TGTGCCAGCAGCCAAGGAACGAGGGGGCGGAGGGGTTCACCCCTCCACTTT. This codes for CASSQGTRGRRGSPLHF.

The chain couples TRBV6-5 to TRBJ2-5, with 12 bases lining up with TRBD1. This CDR3 comprises 14 residues. With 6 bases clipped from V and 1 base from J, the junction kept 0 bases outside the gene matches. The V gene's germline CDR1 is MNHEY and CDR2 SVGAGI. The CDR3 bases are TGTGCCAGCAGGGGACAGGGGGCCCAAGAGACCCAGTACTTC. It translates to CASRGQGAQETQYF.

V is TRBV14 and J is TRBJ1-1; TRBD1 matches 9 bases. The CDR3 covers 15 residues. Germline CDR1 SGHDN, CDR2 FVKESK. V trimming: 4 bases; J trimming: 3 bases; junction bases outside the gene matches: 6. CDR3 region: CASSLYRGLDTEAFF. The CDR3 nucleotides read TGTGCCAGCAGCCTGTACAGGGGGCTAGACACTGAAGCTTTCTTT.

This chain uses TRBV30 with TRBJ2-2, with 7 nucleotides matching TRBD1. Germline lookup yields CDR1 GTSNPN and CDR2 SVGIG (reference sequence). CDR3 length equals 14 residues. V gave up 5 bases and J gave up 4 bases; unmatched junction bases: 7. In nucleotides, the CDR3 is TGTGCCTGGGCAAGGGGGCGAGGCACCGGGGAGCTGTTTTTT. As protein: CAWARGRGTGELFF.

The CDR3 DNA reads as TGTGCCAGCAGCCCCGAGACTAGGCCTGACCAGTTCTTC. It specifies CASSPETRPDQFF. The chain uses TRBV13 and TRBJ2-1, with D perhaps matching TRBD2 (6 bases). CDR1 is PRHDT, CDR2 FYEKMQ, per germline (reference sequence). The V end lost 5 bases, the J end lost 13 bases, and 18 bases lay between the germline ends. The CDR3 covers 13 residues.

The chain is built from TRBV27 and TRBJ2-7; 9 positions agree with TRBD2. Germline-derived CDR1 and CDR2 are MNHEY and SMNVEV (reference sequence). The CDR3 sequence is 14 residues long. Unmatched junction bases numbered 5, after V lost 4 bases and J lost 4 bases. CDR3 sequence (DNA): TGTGCCAGCAGTTCGGGGCTAGCGGGGTACGAGCAGTACTTC. Protein sequence: CASSSGLAGYEQYF.

V gene TRBV25-1 combines with J gene TRBJ1-4; 7 bases map to TRBD1. Unmatched junction bases numbered 6, after V lost 1 base and J lost 7 bases. The length of the CDR3 is 15 residues. Germline assignment: CDR1 MGHDK and CDR2 SYGVNS. CDR3 protein: CASSESGQLREKLFF. DNA for the CDR3: TGTGCCAGCAGTGAATCGGGACAGCTCCGTGAAAAACTGTTTTTT.

This clone came up a few times. V and J are TRBV6-5 and TRBJ2-7; D gene unclear. Trimming left V 2 bases short and J 3 bases short, with 8 bases between. This CDR3 is built from 13 residues. CDR1 is MNHEY, CDR2 SVGAGI, per germline. Written as DNA, the CDR3 is TGTGCCAGCAGTTACGCAGGTCGCTACGAGCAGTACTTC. It encodes CASSYAGRYEQYF.

The chain uses TRBV28 and TRBJ2-5; D is perhaps TRBD1 (6 bases). V was clipped by 4 bases and J by 5 bases, with 17 bases between them. CDR1 and CDR2 from the germline V gene are MDHEN and SYDVKM. The CDR3 runs 15 residues. The CDR3 protein is CASSSNTGSSETQYF. The DNA of the CDR3 is TGTGCCAGCAGTTCGAATACAGGGAGTTCGGAGACCCAGTACTTC. Full variable domain (remainder filled in from reference TRBV28 and TRBJ2-5): DVKVTQSSRYLVKRTGEKVFLECVQDMDHENMFWYRQDPGLGLRLIYFSYDVKMKEKGDIPEGYSVSREKKERFSLILESASTNQTSMYLCASSSNTGSSETQYFGPGTRLLVL.

V usage is TRBV4-3 and J usage is TRBJ2-5; no reliable D call. Germline lookup yields CDR1 LGHNA and CDR2 YSLEER. Trimming pared 0 bases from V and 5 bases from J, leaving 13 bases between. CDR3 length: 15 amino acids. CDR3: CASSQEANLPETQYF. The CDR3 DNA is TGCGCCAGCAGCCAAGAGGCCAACCTCCCGGAGACCCAGTACTTC.

This clone has more than one count but fewer than ten. This sequence joins TRBV4-2 and TRBJ2-3; TRBD2 agrees at 9 bases. The CDR3 runs 16 residues. Unmatched junction bases numbered 11, after V lost 5 bases and J lost 5 bases. The V gene's germline CDR1 is LGHNA and CDR2 YNFKEQ. CDR3 coding DNA: TGTGCCAGCAGCTTCTGGGTAGCGGGAGACTTAGATACGCAGTATTTT. This sequence encodes CASSFWVAGDLDTQYF.

V gene TRBV19 combines with J gene TRBJ2-1, with 9 positions matching TRBD2. The CDR3 totals 17 residues. V shed 3 bases and J 7 bases; nucleotides not matched to a gene: 13. Germline V gene lookup returns CDR1 LNHDA and CDR2 SQIVND (reference sequence). The CDR3: CASSIPPSGTSSNEQFF. CDR3 coding DNA: TGTGCCAGTAGTATCCCCCCTAGCGGGACATCCTCTAATGAGCAGTTCTTC. Drawing the rest from reference TRBV19 and TRBJ2-1, the complete variable domain is DGGITQSPKYLFRKEGQNVTLSCEQNLNHDAMYWYRQDPGQGLRLIYYSQIVNDFQKGDIAEGYSVSREKKESFPLTVTSAQKNPTAFYLCASSIPPSGTSSNEQFFGPGTRLTVL.

This clone was picked up a small number of times. The chain combines TRBV2 with TRBJ1-4; D may be TRBD1 (5 bases). The CDR3 totals 13 residues. CDR1 is SNHLY, CDR2 FYNNEI, per germline. The V end lost 8 bases, the J end lost 12 bases, and 19 bases lay between the germline ends. CDR3 bases: TGTGCCAGCCGAGGGACTCAGGGCGGGGAACTGTTTTTT. As protein: CASRGTQGGELFF.

This chain links TRBV12-5 with TRBJ2-5; TRBD2 agrees at 8 bases. This CDR3 region has 13 residues. CDR1 is LGHNT and CDR2 is FRNRAP in the germline V gene. V shed 9 bases and J 1 base; nucleotides not matched to a gene: 4. The CDR3 reads CASGGRPQETQYF. The CDR3 nucleotides are TGTGCTAGCGGCGGGAGGCCCCAAGAGACCCAGTACTTC.

This chain's CDR3 is CASSVGTSRNEQFF. In DNA, the CDR3 is TGTGCCAGCAGCGTTGGGACTAGTAGGAATGAGCAGTTCTTC. V gene TRBV9 combines with J gene TRBJ2-1; 8 bases map to TRBD2. Germline V gives CDR1 SGDLS, CDR2 YYNGEE. V gave up 2 bases and J gave up 7 bases; unmatched junction bases: 5. There are 14 residues in the CDR3. Drawing the rest from reference TRBV9 and TRBJ2-1, the complete variable domain is DSGVTQTPKHLITATGQRVTLRCSPRSGDLSVYWYQQSLDQGLQFLIQYYNGEERAKGNILERFSAQQFPDLHSELNLSSLELGDSALYFCASSVGTSRNEQFFGPGTRLTVL.

The chain combines TRBV30 with TRBJ2-2; the match to TRBD1 covers 7 bases. The V gene's germline CDR1 is GTSNPN and CDR2 SVGIG (reference sequence). The CDR3 totals 15 residues. The V and J ends lost 2 bases and 7 bases, in that order; junction bases with no gene match: 10. The chain's CDR3 is CAWSHTGVVVGELFF. As DNA, the CDR3 is TGTGCCTGGAGTCATACAGGGGTCGTCGTCGGGGAGCTGTTTTTT.

V is TRBV7-6 and J is TRBJ1-4, with 7 bases matching TRBD1. CDR1 is SGHVS and CDR2 is FNYEAQ in the germline V gene. The V segment lost 4 bases and the J segment 6 bases; nucleotides outside the gene matches: 8. The CDR3 spans 15 residues. In DNA, the CDR3 is TGTGCCAGCAGCTCCGAGACAGGGTTTGATGAAAAACTGTTTTTT. It codes for CASSSETGFDEKLFF.